Given below is one TCR beta chain in context. The data were taken from a study of tumor-infiltrating lymphocytes in primary liver carcinoma. In the study overall: Stage T1-T3 N0M0 tumors spanned about 4.2 to 10 cm. Sequencing of the samples generated roughly 3.5 to 8 million productive TCRbeta reads, with similar yields across tissue types.

Investigators took RNA and DNA out together from 20-30 mg of unsorted bulk tissue. Researchers took samples from five separate regions of each tumor. cDNA specific to TCR beta was made from about 0.45 ug of total RNA, with a constant-region primer employed for priming. Researchers made the TCR beta libraries by running three nested multiplex PCR rounds with slightly modified ARM-PCR. Each of the first two PCR rounds ran about 9 cycles with TRBV1-TRBV30 forward and C-beta reverse primers. TCRdb re-called the multiplex PCR reads through MiXCR, storing one row per CDR3 protein. The repertoire includes 100,000 or so distinct CDR3 sequences, about four fifths of them detected once, and approximately 18% sits in the top ten. There are 18 residues in the CDR3.

The TCR comes from a man aged 40-50 years with primary liver carcinoma and hepatitis B virus infection. V gene TRBV12-3 or TRBV12-4 combines with J gene TRBJ1-5; TRBD1 or TRBD2 may be the D gene (5 bases each). Matching the DNA end better, TRBJ2-3 makes the J call doubtful. Sequencing was done on a sample of liver tumor tissue from sampling region 3. As for subset: tumor region T3, left-lateral pole. The CDR3 DNA follows: TGTGCCAGCAGCCTCGCACTTTGGGACGGCAATAGCAATCAGCCCCAGTATTTT. This encodes CASSLALWDGNSNQPQYF.